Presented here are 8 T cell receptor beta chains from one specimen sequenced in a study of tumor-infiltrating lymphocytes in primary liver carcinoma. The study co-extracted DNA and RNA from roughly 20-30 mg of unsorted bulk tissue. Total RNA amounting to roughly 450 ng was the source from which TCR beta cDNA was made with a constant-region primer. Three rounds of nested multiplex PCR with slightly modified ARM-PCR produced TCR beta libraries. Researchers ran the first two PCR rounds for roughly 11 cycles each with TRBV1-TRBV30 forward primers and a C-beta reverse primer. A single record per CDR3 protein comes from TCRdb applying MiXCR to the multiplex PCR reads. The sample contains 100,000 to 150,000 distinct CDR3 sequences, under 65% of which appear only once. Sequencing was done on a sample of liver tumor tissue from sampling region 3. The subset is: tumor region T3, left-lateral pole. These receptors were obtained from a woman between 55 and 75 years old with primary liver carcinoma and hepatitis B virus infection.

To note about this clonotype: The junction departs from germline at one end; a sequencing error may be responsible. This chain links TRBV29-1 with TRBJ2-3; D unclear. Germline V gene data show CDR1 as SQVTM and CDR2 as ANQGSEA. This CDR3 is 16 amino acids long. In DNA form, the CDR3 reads TGCAGCGTTAGCTGGAGTGCGAAAGACCGCACAGATACGCAATATTTT. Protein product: CSVSWSAKDRTDTQYF.

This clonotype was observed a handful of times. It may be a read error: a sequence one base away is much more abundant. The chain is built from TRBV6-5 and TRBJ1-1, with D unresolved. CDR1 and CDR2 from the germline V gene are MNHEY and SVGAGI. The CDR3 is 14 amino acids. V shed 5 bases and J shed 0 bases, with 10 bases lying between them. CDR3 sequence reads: CASSDPEVNTEAFF. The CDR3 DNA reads TGTGCCAGCAGTGACCCAGAGGTGAACACTGAAGCTTTCTTT.

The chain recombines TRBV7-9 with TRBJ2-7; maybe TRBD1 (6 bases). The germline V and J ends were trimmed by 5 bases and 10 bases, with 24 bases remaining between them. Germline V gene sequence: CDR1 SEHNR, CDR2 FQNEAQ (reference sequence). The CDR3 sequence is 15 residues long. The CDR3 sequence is CASSPRGSEASGQYF. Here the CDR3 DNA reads TGTGCCAGCAGCCCTAGGGGGAGCGAGGCAAGCGGCCAGTACTTC.

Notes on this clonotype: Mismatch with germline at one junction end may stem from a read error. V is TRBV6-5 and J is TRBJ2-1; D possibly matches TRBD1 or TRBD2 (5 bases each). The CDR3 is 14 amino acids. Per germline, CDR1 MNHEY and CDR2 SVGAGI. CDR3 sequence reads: CACRDPGRLHEQFF. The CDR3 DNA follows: TGTGCCTGCAGGGATCCGGGACGGTTACATGAGCAGTTCTTC.

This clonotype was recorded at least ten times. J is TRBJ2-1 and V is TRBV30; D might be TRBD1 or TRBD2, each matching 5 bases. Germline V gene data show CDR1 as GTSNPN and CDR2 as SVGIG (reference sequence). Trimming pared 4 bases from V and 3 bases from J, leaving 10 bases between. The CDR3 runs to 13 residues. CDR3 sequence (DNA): TGTGCCTGGATGGGGGATTTCTACAATGAGCAGTTCTTC. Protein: CAWMGDFYNEQFF.

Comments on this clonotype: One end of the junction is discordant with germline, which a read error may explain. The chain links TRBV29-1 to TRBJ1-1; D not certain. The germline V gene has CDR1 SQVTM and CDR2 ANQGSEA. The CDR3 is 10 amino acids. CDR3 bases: TGTTGCGTTGAAGAGGTGGAAGCTTTCTTT. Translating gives CCVEEVEAFF.

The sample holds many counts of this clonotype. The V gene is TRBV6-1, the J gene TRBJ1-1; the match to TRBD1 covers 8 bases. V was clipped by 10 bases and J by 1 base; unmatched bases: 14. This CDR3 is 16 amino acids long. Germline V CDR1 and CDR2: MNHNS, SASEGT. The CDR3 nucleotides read TGTGCCACCGTACCGGGACAGGAATTGGGGAACACTGAAGCTTTCTTT. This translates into CATVPGQELGNTEAFF.

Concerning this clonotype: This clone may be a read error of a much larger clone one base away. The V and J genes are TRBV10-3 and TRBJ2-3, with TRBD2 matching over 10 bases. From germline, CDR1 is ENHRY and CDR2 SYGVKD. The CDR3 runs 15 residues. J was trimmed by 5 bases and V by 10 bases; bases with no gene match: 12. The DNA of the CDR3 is TGTGCCACCAGCGGGAGCGGGAGGGGAAGAGATACGCAGTATTTT. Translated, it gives CATSGSGRGRDTQYF.